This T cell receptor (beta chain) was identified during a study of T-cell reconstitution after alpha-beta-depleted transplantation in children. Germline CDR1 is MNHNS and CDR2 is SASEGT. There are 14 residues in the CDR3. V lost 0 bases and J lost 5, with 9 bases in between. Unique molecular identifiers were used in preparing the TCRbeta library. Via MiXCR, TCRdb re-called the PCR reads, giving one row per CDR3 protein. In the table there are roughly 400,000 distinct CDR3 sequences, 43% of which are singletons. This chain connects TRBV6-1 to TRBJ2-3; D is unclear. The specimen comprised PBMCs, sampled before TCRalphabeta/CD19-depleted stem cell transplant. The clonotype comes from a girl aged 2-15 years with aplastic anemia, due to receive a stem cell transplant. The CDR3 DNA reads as TGTGCCAGCAGTGAAGCGCTCCAAGTAGATACGCAGTATTTT. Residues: CASSEALQVDTQYF.